This T cell receptor (beta chain) was documented in a study of cytomegalovirus exposure and HLA in healthy donors. Across the study: About 85 million unique TCRs from HLA-typed donors were held in an early release of data.

The PCR made use of 60 Vbeta and 13 Jbeta primers. In the original workflow: Later reanalysis found 70 million to 95 million unique TCR beta chains, about 11 million of them shared. Method: immunoSEQ multiplex PCR; TCRdb's copy keeps in-frame clones and lacks some. From that table come the V and J calls and clone size; the DNA was used to work out D and trimming. The sample consists of under 200,000 clones, around 80% of them appearing once. In regard to this clone: Antigen: not known.

All donors participated as healthy donors of bone marrow. Whole-study findings and limits: Accurate prediction of HLA-A and HLA-B alleles (for most subjects) was reportedly achieved from TCR beta sequences.

This clonotype was sampled from a human donor in good health. The sample consisted of PBMCs.

The CDR3 DNA reads TGTGCCAGCAGCTTGACAGATGACAATGAGCAGTTCTTC. Protein: CASSLTDDNEQFF. V gene TRBV7-2 combines with J gene TRBJ2-1; D may be TRBD1 (5 bases). Germline CDR1 reads SGHTA; CDR2 reads FQGNSA. Trimming removed 3 bases from V and 5 bases from J, with 8 bases in between. CDR3 size: 13 residues.